This paragraph covers one TCR beta chain sequence. The antigen remains unidentified. This sample is drawn from a study of shared clonotypes between healthy human individuals. General study findings and limits: Though the depth was large, rarefaction showed that sorted-subset sequencing was incomplete. The generation probabilities recorded for non-shared clonotypes fell below those of clonotypes shared by all four donors. Only blood samples were collected, and tissue repertoires likely differ.

Profiled with immunoSEQ multiplex PCR; TCRdb holds only in-frame clones, not every one. Of about 980,000 clones in the sample, roughly 72% were seen once. The sample consisted of memory CD4+ T cells sorted from blood. Subset given: CD45RA-negative fraction. The receptor was derived from a man aged 18-30 years in good health.

The CDR3 DNA follows: TGTGCCAGCAGCCAATCTTCGGCGTCGTATGGCTACACCTTC. It codes for CASSQSSASYGYTF. The gene calls are TRBV16 and TRBJ1-2; D unclear. This CDR3 is 14 amino acids long. The germline CDR1 and CDR2 sequences are KGHSY and FQNENV. V was cut by 0 bases and J by 5 bases, with 10 bases left in between.